Sequencing of this TCR beta chain was carried out in a study of cytotoxic CD8 clonotypes in ibrutinib-treated CLL (dated by TCRdb to about 2021). General notes on the study: The cohort included around 15 treatment-naive and approximately twelve relapsed/refractory patients; 17 were IGHV unmutated. Partial responses were observed in about 25 patients and complete responses in 2; after a median follow-up of around 64 months, remission was maintained in 14 patients and progression was observed in approximately twelve. Response samples were obtained after a median of about 13 months of treatment, with a range of roughly 6 to 36 months. On average, each sample yielded about 260,000 productive templates and about 95,000 productive rearrangements. Of the roughly 86 people in the trial, approximately 24 had longitudinal samples available. Cryopreserved peripheral blood mononuclear cells were collected at three points: before therapy, at response, and at either sustained remission or disease progression. Every sample from remission and from progressive disease was obtained while the patients were still on ibrutinib.

The CDR3 starts with the cysteine, ends with the phenylalanine, and has 15 residues. Of the read, only the CDR3 DNA is kept; its 45 bases are in frame from base 1. V loses 6 bases, J loses 2 bases, and the germline ends lie 16 bases apart. The CDR1 and CDR2 encoded by the germline V gene are MDHEN and SYDVKM. Concerning this clone: The antigen this receptor binds is unknown. Base qualities are not at hand, and no much larger clone is one base apart.

The time point label corresponds to: 12 to 13 months on ibrutinib. For TCR beta library preparation, about 2 micrograms of genomic DNA were isolated from cryopreserved PBMCs. High-throughput TCR beta sequencing was performed on longitudinal blood samples from CLL patients receiving ibrutinib monotherapy. The patients took part in an open-label, single-center phase 2 trial of ibrutinib monotherapy. Each clonotype received, on average, approximately 9.9x coverage in deep resolution sequencing performed on a MiSeq, where the target depth lay between 1 in 1 million and 1 in 200,000 T cells. The immunoSEQ hsTCRB Kit was used to generate the TCR beta libraries. The authors' pipeline ran thus. Data were analyzed with ImmunoSEQ Data Assistant and ImmunoSEQ Analyzer, with V, D and J genes assigned per IMGT definitions. Clonality, which ranges from 0 to 1, was calculated as one minus the normalized Shannon entropy of productive rearrangement frequencies. Only overrepresented clonotypes making up at least 0.05% of the repertoire of each patient were included in the public clonotype analysis. Roughly 13 age-matched healthy donor repertoires from immuneACCESS were used as controls for clonality. The clones in this table, taken by TCRdb from immuneACCESS, are in-frame only. Not every clone is retained; where verified, under half of the shortfall comes from an unresolved V gene, and the cause of the rest is unknown. D and trimming come from the DNA, and the V and J calls and clone size come from that table. The sample yields roughly 150,000 clones; roughly 86% were counted once. About 2.1% of the sample lies in the top ten.

Overall study outcomes, separate from this receptor: Public clonotypes were rare and either shrank or stayed stable during treatment, and the rise in clonality at ibrutinib response reflected expansion of private clonotypes. Clonality increased at ibrutinib response, stayed stable in sustained remission, and fell back toward baseline at progression. Sustained-remission and progressing patients did not have matched sampling times, and lymph node repertoires were not examined. Baseline clonality was found to be higher than that of age-matched healthy donors and was strongly correlated with circulating CD8+ T-cell counts.

This TCR was sampled from a human donor with chronic lymphocytic leukemia. The source was PBMCs, collected after 12 months of ibrutinib treatment. The V and J genes are TRBV28 and TRBJ2-5; the best D guess is TRBD2, with 6 bases matching. The CDR3 protein is CASSRTGRLQETQYF. The DNA is as follows: TGTGCCAGCAGCCGAACCGGGAGATTGCAAGAGACCCAGTACTTC.